This T cell receptor (beta chain) was recorded in a study of molecular identifiers for immune sequencing clone quantification. Germline loops: CDR1 SEHNR, CDR2 FQNEAQ (reference sequence). CDR3 size: 14 residues. The V segment lost 4 bases and the J segment 2 bases; nucleotides outside the gene matches: 5. The study's findings and limits: Clones that had above 20 RNA copies took up over 99% of effector molecules but under 1% in naive cells.

With regard to this clonotype: Its antigen is unknown.

Sorted naive CD8 T cells were those defined as CD8+CD4-CCR7+CD45RA+. The use of previously described methods and listed TCR primers produced the bulk TCR libraries. One entry per CDR3 protein, called by TCRdb with MiXCR from the PCR reads. The profile covers 400,000 to 600,000 distinct CDR3 sequences, with 20% to 25% appearing a single time and approximately 0.8% taken by the ten largest. V is TRBV7-9 and J is TRBJ2-7; 7 positions match TRBD2. Sample: naive CD8+ T cells from blood, with Jurkat cell RNA spiked in. Subset in this sample: FACS-sorted CD8+CD4-CCR7+CD45RA+ naive T cells. This receptor was identified in a human donor in good health. Some libraries in this study had Jurkat cell RNA spiked in. Here the CDR3 DNA reads TGTGCCAGCAGCTGGGAGCGGGAACCCTACGAGCAGTACTTC. This codes for CASSWEREPYEQYF.